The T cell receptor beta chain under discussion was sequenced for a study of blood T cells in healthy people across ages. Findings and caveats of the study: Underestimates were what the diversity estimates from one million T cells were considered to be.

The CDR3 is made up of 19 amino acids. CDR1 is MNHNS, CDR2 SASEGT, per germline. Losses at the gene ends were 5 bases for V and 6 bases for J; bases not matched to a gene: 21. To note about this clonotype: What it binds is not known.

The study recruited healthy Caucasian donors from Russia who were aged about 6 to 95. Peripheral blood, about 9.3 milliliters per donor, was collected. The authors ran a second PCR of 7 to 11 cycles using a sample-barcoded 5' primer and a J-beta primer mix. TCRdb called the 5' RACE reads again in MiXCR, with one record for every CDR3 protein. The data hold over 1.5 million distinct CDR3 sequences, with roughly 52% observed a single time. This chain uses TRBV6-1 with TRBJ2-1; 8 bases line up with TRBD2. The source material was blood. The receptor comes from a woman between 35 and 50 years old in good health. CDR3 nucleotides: TGTGCCAGCAGTCCCGCTCCAGGTGGGGCGGGGGGACGACTCAATGAGCAGTTCTTC. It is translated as CASSPAPGGAGGRLNEQFF.